The entry below describes one T cell receptor beta chain. As yet, its antigen is unknown. Produced via immunoSEQ multiplex PCR; TCRdb's table is partial and in-frame only. The sample lists 15,000 to 20,000 clones; 81% were seen once. The source of the sample is a study of cytotoxic CD8 clonotypes in ibrutinib-treated CLL. This CDR3 spans 14 amino acids. Trimming stripped 6 bases from V and 5 bases from J, with 13 bases between. The V gene's germline CDR1 is ENHRY and CDR2 SYGVKD. The study, taken as a whole, reports: Pretreatment clonality was elevated relative to age-matched healthy donors and paralleled circulating CD8+ T-cell counts.

The TCR comes from a human donor with chronic lymphocytic leukemia. This specimen was PBMCs, taken before ibrutinib treatment. V usage is TRBV10-3 and J usage is TRBJ2-2, with TRBD2 as a possible D gene (6 bases). In DNA form, the CDR3 reads TGTGCCATCAGGGCGGGGTTAAGTACCGGGGAGCTGTTTTTT. Translation gives CAIRAGLSTGELFF.